This TCR beta chain was found in a study of vaccination and CD4 T cells after COVID-19 (dated by TCRdb to 2022 to 2024). As for the study more broadly: Every convalescent patient had a positive nasal swab PCR test for SARS-CoV-2, with mild disease in nine patients and severe disease in one. In the convalescent cohort there were six males and four females, among whom were two Hispanic individuals, seven Caucasians, two Asians and one multiracial person. Each participant got two doses of either the Pfizer-BioNTech BNT162b2 vaccine (n=8) or the Moderna mRNA-1273 vaccine (n=2). Post-COVID blood samples from convalescent patients were collected a median of around 100 days after diagnosis, with a range of roughly 35 to 170 days. Post-vaccine blood samples were taken a median of 72 days after the second vaccine dose, with a range of roughly 13 to 250 days. The cultures were stimulated with overlapping spike peptide pools from SARS-CoV-2 and from the common cold coronaviruses HCoV-NL63, HCoV-OC43 and HCoV-229E. As controls, cultures received a CEFX viral epitope pool (the positive control), an HIV-1 Nef peptide pool (the negative control), or no peptide at all. The spike-specific CD4+ TCR repertoire was compared before and after mRNA vaccination in 10 to 11 COVID-19 convalescent patients and a few infection-naive healthy vaccine recipients. On the study overall, not on this receptor specifically: In convalescent patients, nearly all vaccine-specific clones (304 of 307) were found to be mono-reactive for SARS-CoV-2 spike rather than cross-reactive with common cold coronaviruses. The median count of SARS-CoV-2-reactive clonotypes went up from around 23 after infection to about 40 after vaccination, although the change was not significant. Among convalescent patients, a median about 86% of the SARS-CoV-2-reactive clones seen after vaccination appeared only after vaccination, which suggests priming specific to the vaccine. The study included relatively few convalescent patients and did not analyze early timepoints after natural infection.

The library relied on PCR. At the Johns Hopkins FTIC core, DNA from the cultured CD4+ T cells underwent TCR sequencing with the Oncomine TCR Beta short-read assay. The QIAamp micro DNA kit was used to extract genomic DNA from the cultured CD4+ T cells. Oncomine TCR Beta libraries made from cultured CD4+ T cells were pooled using unique dual indexes and sequenced on an Illumina iSeq 100. The source study handled its data this way. Non-productive sequences were removed, and CDR3s that did not start with C, did not end with F or W, or were shorter than 7 amino acids were discarded. The MANAFEST web application was used to identify antigen-specific clonotypes by comparing peptide-stimulated wells against reference wells and other culture wells. Positive clones required FDR below 0.05, an odds ratio above 5, and productive frequency above 0.1% in at least two of three replicate wells. Cross-reactive clonotypes were defined as significantly expanded in both SARS-CoV-2 spike wells and at least one common cold coronavirus spike condition. CDR3 homology was assessed with Levenshtein distances (stringdist) and unrooted phylogenetic trees (ape) in R version 3.6.1. TCRdb trimmed the raw reads at Q25, called clones with MiXCR and kept productive beta chains. Under each unique CDR3 protein, matching rows form one entry showing the most common genes and DNA. The V and J calls here are based on TCRdb, not the publication. This sample comprises tens of thousands of distinct CDR3 sequences, nearly 55% of them detected only once. The top ten clones comprise less than 7% of the sample.

This clonotype was recorded a few times. Its target antigen remains unknown. Qualities for individual bases were not recorded, and no much larger clone is one base off. What this sample's treatment or condition label stands for: roughly 11-day PBMC culture with coronavirus spike peptide pools or control peptides (ViraFEST assay). The ViraFEST assay was used in the study, in which antigen-specific T cells were expanded with peptide pools and expanded clonotypes were subsequently identified by TCR sequencing. Positive SARS-CoV-2 PCR tests in the convalescent patients dated from March to December 2020, before Alpha, Beta and Delta variants emerged in the United States. More than 1.5 million PBMCs per well were cultured in IMDM with roughly 5.5% human AB serum and about 9.2 IU/ml IL-2, plus 10 ug/ml peptide pools. On days 3 and 7, half of the culture medium was replaced with fresh IL-2-containing medium. Once the cells had been in culture for about 10 days, the EasySep CD4+ T cell isolation kit was used to isolate CD4+ T cells by negative selection. PBMCs were separated from whole blood using Ficoll-Paque Plus gradient centrifugation and then either used fresh or cryopreserved at -140C. Each culture condition was generally run in triplicate wells.

The TCR originated in a human donor who had recovered from COVID-19. What was sequenced was CD4+ T cells from blood, cultured in vitro.

The DNA sequence is as follows: TGTGCCAGCACCCCGCCGGGGCGACACTATGGCTACACCTTC. It codes for CASTPPGRHYGYTF. Rearrangement joined TRBV28 to TRBJ1-2; 5 matching bases give a weak D call of TRBD1. CDR1 is given as MDHEN and CDR2 as SYDVKM, both from the germline V gene. Trimming takes 7 bases from V and 3 bases from J, and the germline ends sit 15 bases apart. The CDR3 sequence holds 14 residues, the cysteine and phenylalanine included. The entry retains the CDR3 DNA only, 42 bases that are in frame from base 1.